The clone carrying this T cell receptor (beta chain) turned up a few times. What it binds is unknown. RNA transcripts provided the source from which TCR beta CDR3 regions were amplified. HTBI primers were the set used in a first-round RT-PCR of the TCR CDR3. TCRdb re-analysed the multiplex PCR reads in MiXCR, keeping a single row per CDR3 protein. The repertoire holds about 410,000 distinct CDR3 sequences, with over 12% as singletons. The data were obtained in a study of T cells in Graves' hyperthyroidism and ophthalmopathy. Study in general: Any treatment followed the collection of peripheral blood at initial diagnosis. Findings of the study overall: Ophthalmopathy was separated from stable hyperthyroidism by a 13 V-J model.

Each 10 ml fresh peripheral blood draw supplied the PBMCs. The CDR3 is 14 residues long. CDR1 and CDR2 (germline): MDHEN, SYDVKM. V lost 5 bases to trimming and J lost 2 bases, with 12 bases between them. Source material: blood. The source of this sequence is a man aged 18 to 30 with Graves' ophthalmopathy. The chain joins TRBV28 to TRBJ2-5; tentatively, D is TRBD2 (6 bases). CDR3 region: CASSTAGLQETQYF. Here the CDR3 DNA reads TGTGCCAGCAGTACCGCGGGGCTACAAGAGACCCAGTACTTC.